Presented here are 3 T cell receptor beta chains from one specimen sequenced in a study of lymphopenia after photon versus proton radiotherapy. Here immunoSEQ multiplex PCR was the method, and the copy in TCRdb shows in-frame clones only, minus some. The top ten hold around 2.2% of the sample, which has around 50,000 clones, roughly 84% seen once. The source material was peripheral blood, sampled from a patient treated with proton-based radiotherapy. These receptors were obtained from a man in his 60s with pancreatic cancer.

The V gene is TRBV5-4, the J gene TRBJ1-1; D is ambiguous. From germline, CDR1 is SGHNT and CDR2 YYREEE (reference sequence). The CDR3 covers 13 residues. V lost 0 bases, J lost 10 bases, and 13 bases lay in between. As DNA, the CDR3 is TGTGCCAGCAGCTTGGCCTCGGGGTTCGGAGCTTTCTTT. Protein sequence: CASSLASGFGAFF.

This clone was seen a few times. The chain has TRBV7-9 and TRBJ2-7; possibly TRBD1 for D (6 bases). This CDR3 has 15 residues. V lost 1 base, J lost 4 bases, and 14 bases lay in between. The germline CDR1 and CDR2 sequences are SEHNR and FQNEAQ (reference sequence). The CDR3 DNA is TGTGCCAGCAGCTTAGAGTCGTGGGGGCGATACGAGCAGTACTTC. Residues: CASSLESWGRYEQYF. Variable domain in full (rest from reference TRBV7-9 and TRBJ2-7): DTGVSQNPRHKITKRGQNVTFRCDPISEHNRLYWYRQTLGQGPEFLTYFQNEAQLEKSRLLSDRFSAERPKGSFSTLEIQRTEQGDSAMYLCASSLESWGRYEQYFGPGTRLTVT.

This chain uses TRBV29-1 with TRBJ2-3; D is unclear. Germline V gives CDR1 SQVTM, CDR2 ANQGSEA. The V gene lost 4 bases and the J gene lost 4 bases, with 9 bases spanning the gap. The CDR3 has 12 amino acids. CDR3 region: CSVGLKADTQYF. CDR3 DNA sequence: TGCAGCGTTGGATTAAAGGCAGATACGCAGTATTTT.